The 5 T cell receptor beta chains reported below all come from one sample, sequenced in a study of blood T cell repertoires in COVID-19 (dated by TCRdb to 2020 to 2022). Library preparation used the immunoSEQ multiplex PCR assay. TCRdb provides this immuneACCESS table in a form limited to in-frame rearrangements. Some clones are lacking; in checked studies, under half of them reflect an unresolved V gene, and why the rest are absent is not known. The sample table records over 250,000 clones; roughly 91% of these occur just once. Together, the top ten hold approximately 9% of the sample. Sequenced: PBMCs or T cells enriched from blood (not recorded which). The source is a middle-aged man who had recovered from COVID-19.

The chain employs TRBV7-3 and TRBJ2-6; no reliable D call. Germline V gives CDR1 SGHTA, CDR2 FQGTGA. This CDR3 is 14 amino acids long. The germline V and J ends were trimmed by 5 bases and 4 bases, with 9 bases remaining between them. The CDR3 is CASSQRSGANVLTF. CDR3 DNA sequence: TGTGCCAGCAGCCAACGGTCGGGGGCCAACGTCCTGACTTTC. Combining the CDR3 with reference TRBV7-3 and TRBJ2-6 gives the whole variable domain GAGVSQTPSNKVTEKGKYVELRCDPISGHTALYWYRQSLGQGPEFLIYFQGTGAADDSGLPNDRFFAVRPEGSVSTLKIQRTERGDSAVYLCASSQRSGANVLTFGAGSRLTVL.

The J gene is TRBJ1-4, the V gene TRBV19, with TRBD1 as a possible D gene (6 bases). Germline lookup yields CDR1 LNHDA and CDR2 SQIVND (reference sequence). This CDR3 contains 14 residues. V was pared by 3 bases and J by 5 bases, with 10 bases between. In nucleotides, the CDR3 is TGTGCCAGTAGTATGGGCAGGGGAAATGAAAAACTGTTTTTT. Its translation is CASSMGRGNEKLFF.

The V and J genes are TRBV18 and TRBJ2-7; no firm D call. The V gene's germline CDR1 is KGHSH and CDR2 LQKENI. V lost 3 bases and J 9 bases, leaving 12 bases between the germline ends. The CDR3 length is 12 residues. The CDR3 DNA reads as TGTGCCAGCTCACCCACTGGTGAGTTGCAGTACTTC. It translates to CASSPTGELQYF.

The V and J genes are TRBV19 and TRBJ2-7; 7 nucleotides line up with TRBD1. There are 15 residues in the CDR3. J gave up 5 bases and V 3 bases, and 10 bases lay outside the gene matches. Germline CDR1 reads LNHDA; CDR2 reads SQIVND (reference sequence). CDR3 sequence (DNA): TGTGCCAGTAGTATGGAGAGACAGGGTTCGAACGAGCAGTACTTC. Residues: CASSMERQGSNEQYF. Drawing the rest from reference TRBV19 and TRBJ2-7, the complete variable domain is DGGITQSPKYLFRKEGQNVTLSCEQNLNHDAMYWYRQDPGQGLRLIYYSQIVNDFQKGDIAEGYSVSREKKESFPLTVTSAQKNPTAFYLCASSMERQGSNEQYFGPGTRLTVT.

V usage is TRBV11-2 and J usage is TRBJ2-7, with TRBD2 matching over 7 bases. The CDR3 is 15 amino acids. Trimming at V came to 5 bases and at J to 6 bases, leaving 13 bases not matched to a gene. CDR1 is SGHAT, CDR2 FQNNGV, per germline. For the CDR3, the DNA is TGTGCCAGCAGCCAGCAAAGCGGGGCCGGATCCGAGCAGTACTTC. It codes for CASSQQSGAGSEQYF.